What follows describes a single TCR beta chain. Its antigen remains undetermined. Base-call qualities are not available, and no considerably larger clone is one nucleotide away. These data are taken from a study of OX40 agonist ivuxolimab in advanced cancers. In terms of the full investigation: Ivuxolimab was an agonistic, fully human IgG2 monoclonal antibody directed against OX40 (CD134), a costimulatory receptor. Peripheral TCRbeta sequencing was intended to test whether TCR sequence diversity was altered and clonal T-cell expansion was caused by ivuxolimab. The monotherapy dose-escalation portion (N of about 50 patients) of the phase I ivuxolimab trial is reported in the paper. Prior anti-PD-1, anti-PD-L1 or anti-CTLA-4 therapy was permitted, and approximately 39% of dose-escalation patients had received checkpoint inhibitors. In the dose-escalation cohort, over 65% of patients were male, and the mean age was around 60 years, with a range of roughly 20 to 85. Partial responses occurred in three dose-escalation patients: two with cutaneous melanoma and one with hepatocellular carcinoma. Intravenous ivuxolimab was administered to patients every 2 weeks at six dose levels: 0.01, 0.1, 0.3, 1.5, 3 and 10 mg/kg. Among the roughly 52 dose-escalation patients, 19 had hepatocellular carcinoma, about 15 melanoma, 9 renal cell carcinoma and 9 head and neck cancer.

The trial excluded patients who had a history of autoimmune disease or who were on systemic immunosuppression. Peripheral blood for TCR sequencing was collected from all dose cohorts at baseline, on cycle 4 day 1, and on cycle 7 day 1. Samples came from an open-label, multicenter, first-in-human phase I dose-escalation trial of ivuxolimab. Adults with locally advanced or metastatic melanoma, renal cell carcinoma, hepatocellular carcinoma or head and neck squamous cell carcinoma were enrolled in the trial. Before TCR sequencing, CD4+ T cells and CD8+ T cells from peripheral blood were sorted into separate populations. What the study reported, not specific to this receptor: After ivuxolimab, CD8+ T cells had more expanded clones than CD4+ T cells on average. At doses of 0.1 to 3.0 mg/kg, clonal expansion of both CD4+ and CD8+ blood T cells was observed from baseline to week 6. In the 0.1-3.0 mg/kg groups, partial responders had among the lowest normalized peripheral clonal expansion, particularly in CD8+ T cells. The antigen specificity of the clonally expanded peripheral T cells was not determined. Low levels of normalized T-cell clonal expansion were also seen in some nonresponding patients.

From its cysteine to its phenylalanine, the CDR3 spans 13 amino acids. Only the CDR3 region is kept as DNA, spanning 39 bases read in frame from base 1. CDR1 and CDR2, per the germline V gene (reference sequence), are MNHEY and SMNVEV. The V end gives up 8 bases and the J end 7 bases, leaving 1 base in the junction not matched to a gene. Genomic DNA was extracted from sorted cells for sequencing of the TCRbeta CDR3 region. TCRbeta CDR3 regions were sequenced using the immunoSEQ Assay. TCRdb carries this immuneACCESS record with in-frame sequences only. Its versions omit some clonotypes, under half of them owing to an unresolved V gene in the studies checked, with the rest unexplained. The sample table contains around 76,000 clones; only one count was recorded for roughly 91% of them. The ten largest clones represent 10% to 15% of the sample.

Recombination joined TRBV27 with TRBJ2-1; 14 central bases correspond to TRBD2. Sequencing was performed on CD4+ or CD8+ T cells sorted from blood, taken in a trial of the OX40 agonist ivuxolimab. The clonotype was recovered from an adult with an advanced solid tumor such as melanoma, head and neck, liver or kidney cancer. This receptor has the CDR3 CASGTSGRNEQFF. The base sequence is TGTGCCAGCGGGACTAGCGGGAGAAATGAGCAGTTCTTC.